Below are 15 T cell receptor beta chains sequenced from a single sample in a study of T cell clonotyping in hematopoietic cell transplantation. Only in-frame clones appear in the TCRdb table, and some are missing; sequencing was by immunoSEQ multiplex PCR. The sample lists fewer than 40,000 clones; 80% to 90% were seen once. The sequenced sample was peripheral blood mononuclear cells. The receptor source for this set is a woman aged 40 to 50 in good health. Some clones in this sample may be carry-over from other donors' samples.

The chain couples TRBV29-1 to TRBJ1-4; unclear D gene. The CDR3 has 14 amino acids. The V end was cut by 7 bases, the J end by 7 bases, with 19 bases between. CDR1 and CDR2 (germline): SQVTM, ANQGSEA. As DNA, the CDR3 is TGCAGCGCGGGAAATGGAGAATGGAGTGAAAAACTGTTTTTT. Its translation is CSAGNGEWSEKLFF. Based on the CDR3 plus reference TRBV29-1 and TRBJ1-4, the full variable domain is SAVISQKPSRDICQRGTSLTIQCQVDSQVTMMFWYRQQPGQSLTLIATANQGSEATYESGFVIDKFPISRPNLTFSTLTVSNMSPEDSSIYLCSAGNGEWSEKLFFGSGTQLSVL.

A few counts support this clone. The gene calls are TRBV4-1 and TRBJ1-1; perhaps TRBD1 as D (6 bases). CDR3 length: 16 residues. Trimming left V 4 bases short and J 1 base short, with 16 bases between. From germline, CDR1 is MGHRA and CDR2 YSYEKL. The CDR3 loop reads CASSLFSGHSNTEAFF. CDR3 nucleotide sequence: TGCGCCAGCAGCCTATTTTCGGGACATTCGAACACTGAAGCTTTCTTT.

This chain joins TRBV2 and TRBJ2-5, with D unresolved. The germline gives CDR1 SNHLY, CDR2 FYNNEI. The CDR3 loop spans 13 amino acids. V was cut by 4 bases and J by 3 bases, with 9 bases left in between. The CDR3 DNA reads TGTGCCAGCAGTGGGGGTCTGGAAGAGACCCAGTACTTC. Translating gives CASSGGLEETQYF.

This chain uses TRBV30 with TRBJ1-1; tentatively, D is TRBD1 (5 bases). CDR3 length: 13 amino acids. CDR1 GTSNPN and CDR2 SVGIG come from the germline V gene (reference sequence). The V end was cut by 4 bases, the J end by 3 bases, with 12 bases between. This CDR3 is CAWTQQGDTEAFF. The CDR3, as DNA: TGTGCCTGGACGCAGCAGGGCGACACTGAAGCTTTCTTT.

The V and J genes are TRBV2 and TRBJ2-7, with D possibly being TRBD1 or TRBD2 (5 bases each). Trimming left V 6 bases short and J 2 bases short, with 11 bases between. The germline gives CDR1 SNHLY, CDR2 FYNNEI. The CDR3 covers 13 residues. CDR3 in amino acids: CASRGDAAYEQYF. Here the CDR3 DNA reads TGTGCCAGCAGAGGGGACGCCGCCTACGAGCAGTACTTC. Together with reference TRBV2 and TRBJ2-7, the CDR3 gives the full variable domain: EPEVTQTPSHQVTQMGQEVILRCVPISNHLYFYWYRQILGQKVEFLVSFYNNEISEKSEIFDDQFSVERPDGSNFTLKIRSTKLEDSAMYFCASRGDAAYEQYFGPGTRLTVT.

J is TRBJ2-1 and V is TRBV2; TRBD2 aligns across 10 bases. This CDR3 has 14 residues. V shed 7 bases, J shed 6 bases, and the junction held 6 bases outside the gene matches. The germline gives CDR1 SNHLY, CDR2 FYNNEI. DNA for the CDR3: TGTGCCAGCAATGGGCTAGCGGGGGCCAATGAGCAGTTCTTC. Amino acid sequence: CASNGLAGANEQFF.

The chain uses TRBV19 and TRBJ2-7; a weak D match, TRBD1 (6 bases). Trimming removed 5 bases at V and 6 bases at J, with 11 bases between. This CDR3 is built from 12 residues. Germline V lookup: CDR1 LNHDA, CDR2 SQIVND (reference sequence). This CDR3 reads CASSYRVGEQYF. CDR3 sequence (DNA): TGTGCCAGTAGTTACAGGGTTGGCGAGCAGTACTTC. The whole variable domain, remainder taken from reference TRBV19 and TRBJ2-7, is DGGITQSPKYLFRKEGQNVTLSCEQNLNHDAMYWYRQDPGQGLRLIYYSQIVNDFQKGDIAEGYSVSREKKESFPLTVTSAQKNPTAFYLCASSYRVGEQYFGPGTRLTVT.

The chain is built from TRBV25-1 and TRBJ1-1; 7 bases line up with TRBD1. The CDR3 sequence is 11 residues long. V was pared by 4 bases and J by 10 bases, with 3 bases of the junction left unmatched. Looked up from germline, CDR1 is MGHDK and CDR2 is SYGVNS. The CDR3 reads CASSVRGGAFF. The CDR3 nucleotides read TGTGCCAGCAGTGTCAGGGGGGGAGCTTTCTTT.

This clone was seen a single time. V usage is TRBV7-9 and J usage is TRBJ1-3; D may be TRBD1 (6 bases). The CDR3 runs 15 residues. V was pared by 5 bases and J by 0 bases, with 11 bases between. Looked up from germline, CDR1 is SEHNR and CDR2 is FQNEAQ (reference sequence). In DNA, the CDR3 is TGTGCCAGCAGCCTCGGGGGCTTCTCTGGAAACACCATATATTTT. Protein sequence: CASSLGGFSGNTIYF.

This rearrangement joins TRBV28 to TRBJ1-1, with a weak D call TRBD1 (6 bases). Trimming took 10 bases from V and 1 from J, leaving 22 bases between them. This CDR3 spans 16 amino acids. From germline, CDR1 is MDHEN and CDR2 SYDVKM. CDR3 sequence (DNA): TGTGCCACCACAGACCCGACAGGTTCGAGGAACACTGAAGCTTTCTTT. It codes for CATTDPTGSRNTEAFF.

The V gene is TRBV30, the J gene TRBJ1-4, with D uncertain. The V and J ends lost 3 bases and 6 bases respectively, with 8 bases between them. Per germline, CDR1 GTSNPN and CDR2 SVGIG (reference sequence). CDR3 size: 12 residues. The CDR3 DNA reads as TGTGCCTGGAGAAGCGGATATGAAAAACTGTTTTTT. Translation: CAWRSGYEKLFF.

The chain is built from TRBV6-4 and TRBJ1-1, with TRBD1 identical over 9 bases. This CDR3 region has 13 residues. Germline V lookup: CDR1 MRHNA, CDR2 SNTAGT. V dropped 6 bases and J dropped 6; count of bases not matched to a gene: 5. The CDR3 DNA reads TGTGCCAGCAGGGAGACAGGGGGGGCTGAAGCTTTCTTT. Translated, it gives CASRETGGAEAFF.

This clone was counted a few times. The rearrangement joins TRBV28 to TRBJ1-2; D is unclear. This CDR3 is built from 14 residues. CDR1 is MDHEN and CDR2 is SYDVKM in the germline V gene. Trimming removed 6 bases at V and 5 bases at J, with 16 bases between. The CDR3 reads CASSHVPGRYGYTF. DNA for the CDR3: TGTGCCAGCAGCCACGTACCTGGTCGTTATGGCTACACCTTC.

The chain has TRBV19 and TRBJ1-2; D unresolved. Germline loops: CDR1 LNHDA, CDR2 SQIVND (reference sequence). Trimming cost V 7 bases and J 3 bases, with 12 bases left between them. This CDR3 comprises 13 residues. For the CDR3, the DNA is TGTGCCAGTACCATTCACAGTGACTATGGCTACACCTTC. This encodes CASTIHSDYGYTF.

The chain has TRBV5-1 and TRBJ1-2; D might be TRBD1 (5 bases). Germline V gives CDR1 SGHRS, CDR2 YFSETQ. V lost 0 bases and J 2 bases, leaving 11 bases between the germline ends. The CDR3 sequence is 15 residues long. The CDR3 reads CASSLAVGGNYGYTF. CDR3 bases: TGCGCCAGCAGCTTGGCGGTCGGGGGGAACTATGGCTACACCTTC.